The TCR beta chain described here comes from a study of T cells after yellow fever vaccination. Ten or more counts support this clonotype. V gave up 7 bases and J gave up 6 bases; unmatched junction bases: 6. The CDR3 consists of 13 residues. CDR1 is SQVTM, CDR2 ANQGSEA, per germline. A single record per CDR3 protein comes from TCRdb applying MiXCR to the 5' RACE reads. The sample records about 58,000 distinct CDR3 sequences, about 5.6% being singletons. Sequenced here: PBMCs, either bulk or a sorted T-cell subset (CD4+, CD8+, memory, or dextramer-sorted; not recorded which), sampled on the day of the yellow fever booster vaccination. V gene TRBV29-1 combines with J gene TRBJ2-3, with TRBD2 identical over 11 bases. This receptor was obtained from a man younger than 30 who received the YFV17D yellow fever vaccine. Here the CDR3 DNA reads TGCAGCGCCAATAGCGGGGGGGCGGATACGCAGTATTTT. Protein: CSANSGGADTQYF.